These 14 T cell receptor beta chains share one sample of origin, sequenced in a study of shared clonotypes between healthy human individuals. The assay was immunoSEQ multiplex PCR, and TCRdb's table has in-frame clones only and misses some. The table records over a million clones, approximately 97% of them present only once. Source material: naive CD4+ T cells sorted from blood. Documented subset: CD45RA+ positively selected. The source is a young man in good health.

V usage is TRBV5-1 and J usage is TRBJ1-4, with 7 positions matching TRBD1. The V gene end was trimmed by 4 bases and the J gene end by 8 bases; junction bases not matched to a gene: 8. From germline, CDR1 is SGHRS and CDR2 YFSETQ. The CDR3 sequence is 14 residues long. CDR3 sequence: CASSLDRWREKLFF. In DNA, the CDR3 is TGCGCCAGCAGCCTGGACAGGTGGAGGGAAAAACTGTTTTTT.

The CDR3 sequence is CASSNIRGTGELFF. The DNA of the CDR3 is TGTGCCAGCAGCAACATTCGTGGCACCGGGGAGCTGTTTTTT. The chain has TRBV11-2 and TRBJ2-2; D remains ambiguous. CDR1 is SGHAT and CDR2 is FQNNGV in the germline V gene. V lost 5 bases and J 4 bases, leaving 11 bases between the germline ends. The CDR3 extends over 14 amino acids.

V and J are TRBV30 and TRBJ1-4; unclear D gene. V was shortened by 0 bases and J by 0 bases, with 8 bases between the two germline ends. This CDR3 is 15 amino acids long. Germline V gene sequence: CDR1 GTSNPN, CDR2 SVGIG (reference sequence). The CDR3 DNA follows: TGTGCCTGGAGTGTCTTAACGCCAACTAATGAAAAACTGTTTTTT. It encodes CAWSVLTPTNEKLFF.

The CDR3 loop reads CASTTGLEQYF. As DNA, the CDR3 is TGTGCCAGTACGACAGGGCTAGAGCAGTACTTC. The V and J genes are TRBV19 and TRBJ2-7; TRBD1 aligns across 7 bases. Germline CDR1 is LNHDA and CDR2 is SQIVND (reference sequence). V lost 7 bases and J lost 7; bases outside the gene matches: 4. CDR3 length equals 11 residues.

The genes are TRBV6-6 and TRBJ2-7, with TRBD1 identical over 7 bases. CDR1 and CDR2 (germline): MNHNY, SVGAGI (reference sequence). The CDR3 is made up of 15 amino acids. The V and J ends lost 6 bases and 0 bases, in that order; junction bases with no gene match: 8. The CDR3 DNA is TGTGCCAGCAGCTTAGAGGGGGCTCGCTCCTACGAGCAGTACTTC. This codes for CASSLEGARSYEQYF.

This chain links TRBV7-8 with TRBJ2-5, with 7 bases matching TRBD2. This CDR3 has 16 residues. The J segment lost 5 bases and the V segment lost 5 bases, leaving 14 bases of the junction unmatched. Germline V lookup: CDR1 SGHVS, CDR2 FQNEAQ. The CDR3 here is CASSRSGIGGWETQYF. The CDR3 nucleotides read TGTGCCAGCAGCCGGAGCGGGATCGGAGGCTGGGAGACCCAGTACTTC. The complete variable domain, with remaining parts taken from reference TRBV7-8 and TRBJ2-5, reads GAGVSQSPRYKVAKRGQDVALRCDPISGHVSLFWYQQALGQGPEFLTYFQNEAQLDKSGLPSDRFFAERPEGSVSTLKIQRTQQEDSAVYLCASSRSGIGGWETQYFGPGTRLLVL.

The V and J genes are TRBV27 and TRBJ2-7, with 8 bases lining up with TRBD2. V lost 6 bases and J lost 5; bases outside the gene matches: 6. The V gene's germline CDR1 is MNHEY and CDR2 SMNVEV (reference sequence). The CDR3 runs 13 residues. The CDR3 DNA is TGTGCCAGCAGAAGGGCGGGAGGCCACGAGCAGTACTTC. Protein product: CASRRAGGHEQYF.

The chain has TRBV19 and TRBJ1-2; 11 bases are a match to TRBD1. Germline loops: CDR1 LNHDA, CDR2 SQIVND (reference sequence). The junction had 8 bases not matched to a gene; V was cut back by 6 bases and J by 8 bases. The CDR3 loop spans 14 amino acids. The CDR3 bases are TGTGCCAGTAGCAGGACAGGGGGCGCGGGAGGCTACACCTTC. It yields the protein CASSRTGGAGGYTF.

The V and J genes are TRBV7-3 and TRBJ1-2; D uncertain. This CDR3 comprises 18 residues. The V and J ends lost 0 bases and 8 bases respectively, with 25 bases between them. The V gene's germline CDR1 is SGHTA and CDR2 FQGTGA. This chain's CDR3 is CASSLTHHQDHGYVGYTF. The CDR3 nucleotides read TGTGCCAGCAGCTTAACCCATCACCAGGACCACGGCTATGTGGGCTACACCTTC.

This CDR3 reads CASSVSGGPFYDTQYF. The CDR3 nucleotides read TGTGCCAGCAGCGTTAGCGGCGGCCCCTTTTACGATACGCAGTATTTT. The chain couples TRBV9 to TRBJ2-3, with D tentatively TRBD2 (6 bases). CDR1 and CDR2 from the germline V gene are SGDLS and YYNGEE. This CDR3 is 16 amino acids long. Trimming removed 2 bases from V and 6 bases from J, with 19 bases in between.

This sequence joins TRBV6-1 and TRBJ2-7, with D possibly TRBD1 on 6 matching bases. Germline V CDR1 and CDR2: MNHNS, SASEGT. This CDR3 has 13 residues. V was trimmed by 4 bases and J by 2 bases, leaving 9 bases between them. The CDR3 bases are TGTGCCAGCAGTGCCCGACAGGCCTACGAGCAGTACTTC. Translating it yields CASSARQAYEQYF.

This clone occurred a few times. The chain joins TRBV6-1 to TRBJ2-7; D unresolved. With 2 bases removed from V and 3 bases from J, the gap between germline ends came to 11 bases. Germline CDR1 MNHNS, CDR2 SASEGT. This CDR3 region has 14 residues. This CDR3 is CASSESGVGYEQYF. DNA for the CDR3: TGTGCCAGCAGTGAATCTGGCGTCGGCTACGAGCAGTACTTC.

This clone has only one observation. The rearrangement joins TRBV18 to TRBJ2-5, with TRBD1 as a possible D gene (6 bases). The CDR3 sequence is 13 residues long. V was pared by 5 bases and J by 5 bases, with 12 bases between. Per germline, CDR1 KGHSH and CDR2 LQKENI. The CDR3 DNA reads as TGTGCCAGCTCAGGAAGCAGGGGTGAGACCCAGTACTTC. The encoded protein is CASSGSRGETQYF. Together with reference TRBV18 and TRBJ2-5, the CDR3 gives the full variable domain: NAGVMQNPRHLVRRRGQEARLRCSPMKGHSHVYWYRQLPEEGLKFMVYLQKENIIDESGMPKERFSAEFPKEGPSILRIQQVVRGDSAAYFCASSGSRGETQYFGPGTRLLVL.

This chain connects TRBV7-3 to TRBJ2-3, with D possibly TRBD2 on 5 matching bases. Germline-derived CDR1 and CDR2 are SGHTA and FQGTGA. The V and J ends lost 2 bases and 5 bases respectively, with 17 bases between them. The CDR3 covers 16 residues. The CDR3 DNA follows: TGTGCCAGCAGCTTAGTTGACGGGGTTTTTGGAGATACGCAGTATTTT. Amino acid sequence: CASSLVDGVFGDTQYF.